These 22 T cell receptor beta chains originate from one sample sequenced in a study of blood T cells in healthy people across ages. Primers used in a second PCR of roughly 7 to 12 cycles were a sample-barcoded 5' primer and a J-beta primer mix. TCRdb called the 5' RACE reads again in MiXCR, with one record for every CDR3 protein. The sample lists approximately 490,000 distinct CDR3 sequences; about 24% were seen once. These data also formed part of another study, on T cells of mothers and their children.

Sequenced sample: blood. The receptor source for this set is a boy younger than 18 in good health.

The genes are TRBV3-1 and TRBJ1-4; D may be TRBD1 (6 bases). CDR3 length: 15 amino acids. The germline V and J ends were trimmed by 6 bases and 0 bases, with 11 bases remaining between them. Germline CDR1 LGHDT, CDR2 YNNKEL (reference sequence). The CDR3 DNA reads TGTGCCAGCAGGTTCAGGGGTTCAACTAATGAAAAACTGTTTTTT. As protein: CASRFRGSTNEKLFF.

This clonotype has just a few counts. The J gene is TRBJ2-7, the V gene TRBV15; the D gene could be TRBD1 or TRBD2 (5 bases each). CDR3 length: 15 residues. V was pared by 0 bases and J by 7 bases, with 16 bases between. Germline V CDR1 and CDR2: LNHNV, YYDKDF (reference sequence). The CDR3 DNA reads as TGTGCCACCAGCAGAGATGTAAGGGGCTCGGGGGAGCAGTACTTC. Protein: CATSRDVRGSGEQYF. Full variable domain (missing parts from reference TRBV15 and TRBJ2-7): DAMVIQNPRYQVTQFGKPVTLSCSQTLNHNVMYWYQQKSSQAPKLLFHYYDKDFNNEADTPDNFQSRRPNTSFCFLDIRSPGLGDTAMYLCATSRDVRGSGEQYFGPGTRLTVT.

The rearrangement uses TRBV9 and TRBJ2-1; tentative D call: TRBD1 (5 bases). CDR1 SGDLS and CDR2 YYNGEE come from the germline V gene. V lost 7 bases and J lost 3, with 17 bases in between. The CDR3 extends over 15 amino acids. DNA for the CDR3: TGTGCCAGCGCGGCGTTGGGCAGGGACTACAATGAGCAGTTCTTC. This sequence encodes CASAALGRDYNEQFF.

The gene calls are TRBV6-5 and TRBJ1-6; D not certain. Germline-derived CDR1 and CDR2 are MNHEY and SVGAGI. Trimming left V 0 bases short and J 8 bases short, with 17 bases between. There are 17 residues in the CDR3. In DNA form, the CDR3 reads TGTGCCAGCAGTTACTCGACTATCGGGGTGGCGGATTCACCCCTCCACTTT. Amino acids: CASSYSTIGVADSPLHF.

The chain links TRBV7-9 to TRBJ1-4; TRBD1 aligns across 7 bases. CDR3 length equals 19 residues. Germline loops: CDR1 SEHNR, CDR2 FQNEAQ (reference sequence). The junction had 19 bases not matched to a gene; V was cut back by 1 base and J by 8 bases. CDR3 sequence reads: CASSLVPIWGTVIGEKLFF. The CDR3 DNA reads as TGTGCCAGCAGCTTAGTCCCCATTTGGGGGACAGTGATCGGGGAAAAACTGTTTTTT.

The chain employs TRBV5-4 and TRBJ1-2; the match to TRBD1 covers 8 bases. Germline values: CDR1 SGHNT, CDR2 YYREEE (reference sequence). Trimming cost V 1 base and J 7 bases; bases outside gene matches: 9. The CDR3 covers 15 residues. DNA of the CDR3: TGTGCCAGCAGCTTGCAGGGGGCCCCCTTCCTTGGCTACACCTTC. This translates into CASSLQGAPFLGYTF.

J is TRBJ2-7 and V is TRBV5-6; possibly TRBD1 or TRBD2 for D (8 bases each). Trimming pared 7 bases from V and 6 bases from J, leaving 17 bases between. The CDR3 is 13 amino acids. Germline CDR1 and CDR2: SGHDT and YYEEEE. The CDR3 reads CASGLAGGGEQYF. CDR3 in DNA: TGTGCCAGCGGACTAGCAGGGGGCGGCGAGCAGTACTTC.

CDR3 DNA: TGCAGTGCCAGCGGACTAGCGGGGGGTACCACCTTAGGCTATGAGCAGTTCTTC. Residues: CSASGLAGGTTLGYEQFF. V and J are TRBV20-1 and TRBJ2-5; 14 nucleotides align to TRBD2. The end of the DNA is better explained by TRBJ2-1, so the J call may be wrong. The CDR3 runs to 18 residues. Germline CDR1 reads DFQATT; CDR2 reads SNEGSKA (reference sequence).

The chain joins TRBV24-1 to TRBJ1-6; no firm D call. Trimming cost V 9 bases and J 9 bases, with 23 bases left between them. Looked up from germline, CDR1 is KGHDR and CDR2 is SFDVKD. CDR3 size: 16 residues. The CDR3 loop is CATGSRKDPMGSPLHF. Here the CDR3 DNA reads TGTGCCACCGGAAGCAGGAAGGACCCTATGGGTTCACCCCTCCACTTT.

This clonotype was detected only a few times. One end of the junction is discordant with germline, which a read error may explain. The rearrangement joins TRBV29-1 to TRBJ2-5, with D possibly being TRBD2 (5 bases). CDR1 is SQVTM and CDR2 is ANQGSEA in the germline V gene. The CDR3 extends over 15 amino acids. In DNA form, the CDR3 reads TGCAGCGTTGAAAGGCCCTGGGAAGGCGGGCAGACCCGGTACTTC. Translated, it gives CSVERPWEGGQTRYF.

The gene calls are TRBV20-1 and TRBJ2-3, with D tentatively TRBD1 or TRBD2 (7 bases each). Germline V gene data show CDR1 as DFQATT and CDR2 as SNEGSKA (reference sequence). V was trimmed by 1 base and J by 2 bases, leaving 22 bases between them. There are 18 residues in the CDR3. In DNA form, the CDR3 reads TGCAGTGCTAGAGGGCAGGGGGGGTCCTCCTCTAACACAGATACGCAGTATTTT. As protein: CSARGQGGSSSNTDTQYF.

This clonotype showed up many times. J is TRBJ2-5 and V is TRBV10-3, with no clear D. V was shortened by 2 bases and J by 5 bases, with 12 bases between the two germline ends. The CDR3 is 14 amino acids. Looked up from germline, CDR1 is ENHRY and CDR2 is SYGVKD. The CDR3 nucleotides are TGTGCCATCAGTGAGGGGTTCGAGGATGAGACCCAGTACTTC. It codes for CAISEGFEDETQYF.

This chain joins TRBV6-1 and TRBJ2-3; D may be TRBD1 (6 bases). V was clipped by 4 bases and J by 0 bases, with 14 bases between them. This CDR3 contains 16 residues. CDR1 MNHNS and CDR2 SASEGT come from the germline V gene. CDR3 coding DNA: TGTGCCAGCAGTGTCTTTCGGGACATCAGCACAGATACGCAGTATTTT. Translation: CASSVFRDISTDTQYF.

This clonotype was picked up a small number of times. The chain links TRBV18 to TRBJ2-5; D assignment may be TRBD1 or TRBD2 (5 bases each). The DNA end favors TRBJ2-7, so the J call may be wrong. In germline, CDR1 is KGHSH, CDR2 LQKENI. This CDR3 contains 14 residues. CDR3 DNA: TGTGCCAGCTCACCTCGACCGGGGCTCGGCGAGCAGTACTTC. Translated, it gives CASSPRPGLGEQYF.

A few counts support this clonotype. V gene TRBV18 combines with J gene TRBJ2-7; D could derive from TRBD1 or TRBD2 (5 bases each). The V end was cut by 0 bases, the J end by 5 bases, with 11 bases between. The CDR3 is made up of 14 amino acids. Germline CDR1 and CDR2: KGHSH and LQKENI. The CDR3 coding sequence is TGTGCCAGCTCACCACCTGCCAGGGACCACGAGCAGTACTTC. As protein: CASSPPARDHEQYF.

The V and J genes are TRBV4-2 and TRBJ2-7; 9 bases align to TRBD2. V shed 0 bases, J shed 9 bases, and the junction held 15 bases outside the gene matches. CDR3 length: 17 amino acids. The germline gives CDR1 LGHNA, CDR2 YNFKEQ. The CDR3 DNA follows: TGTGCCAGCAGCCAAGAGGGTTTGGCTAGCGGGACTAGTGGGCAGTACTTC. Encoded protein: CASSQEGLASGTSGQYF.

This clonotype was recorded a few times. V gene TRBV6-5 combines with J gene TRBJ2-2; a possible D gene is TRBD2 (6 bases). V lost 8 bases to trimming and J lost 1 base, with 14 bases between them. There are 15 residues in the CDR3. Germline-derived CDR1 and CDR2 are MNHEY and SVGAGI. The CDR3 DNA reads TGTGCCAGCCATAGCCCCGGGGGGAACACCGGGGAGCTGTTTTTT. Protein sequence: CASHSPGGNTGELFF.

In DNA form, the CDR3 reads TGTGCCAGCAGCTCCGGGACTAGCGGGGGGTACACCTACAATGAGCAGTTCTTC. This sequence encodes CASSSGTSGGYTYNEQFF. The chain joins TRBV7-9 to TRBJ2-1; 15 nucleotides line up with TRBD2. V trimming: 4 bases; J trimming: 2 bases; junction bases outside the gene matches: 6. The CDR3 is made up of 18 amino acids. Germline values: CDR1 SEHNR, CDR2 FQNEAQ (reference sequence).

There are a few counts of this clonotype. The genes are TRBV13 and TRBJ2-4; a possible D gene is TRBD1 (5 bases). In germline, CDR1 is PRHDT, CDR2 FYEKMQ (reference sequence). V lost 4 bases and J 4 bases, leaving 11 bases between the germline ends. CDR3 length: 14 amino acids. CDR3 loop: CASSWGLEKNIQYF. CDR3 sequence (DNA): TGTGCCAGCAGCTGGGGCCTAGAAAAAAACATTCAGTACTTC.

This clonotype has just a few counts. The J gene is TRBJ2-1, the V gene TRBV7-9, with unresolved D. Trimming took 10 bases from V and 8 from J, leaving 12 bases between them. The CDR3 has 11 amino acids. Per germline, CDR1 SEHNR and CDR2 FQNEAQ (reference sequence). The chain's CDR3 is CATDIIYEQFF. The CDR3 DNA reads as TGTGCCACTGACATTATATATGAGCAGTTCTTC.

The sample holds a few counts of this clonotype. The CDR3 DNA sequence: TGCGCCAGCAGCTTGGAGGCAGGTATTAGCACAGATACGCAGTATTTT. It translates to CASSLEAGISTDTQYF. This chain joins TRBV5-1 and TRBJ2-3; no firm D call. Germline V gene data show CDR1 as SGHRS and CDR2 as YFSETQ. There are 16 residues in the CDR3. V lost 0 bases and J lost 0, with 11 bases in between.

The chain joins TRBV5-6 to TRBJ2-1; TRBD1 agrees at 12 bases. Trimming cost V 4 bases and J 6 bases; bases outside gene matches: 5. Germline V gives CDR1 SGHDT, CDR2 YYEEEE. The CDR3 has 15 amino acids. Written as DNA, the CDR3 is TGTGCCAGCAGCCCCCGGGACAGGGGGCGCAATGAGCAGTTCTTC. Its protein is CASSPRDRGRNEQFF.